This TCR beta chain was sequenced during a study of blood T cell repertoires in COVID-19 (dated by TCRdb to 2018 to 2020). The study in broad terms: Samples from collaborators originated in the United States, Italy and Spain and spanned both the acute and convalescent phases of COVID-19. The prospective study material was composed of cDNA or gDNA derived from T cells, B-cell-depleted T cells, or PBMCs. A freely available public database, intended as a resource for researchers studying the immune response to SARS-CoV-2, is where the repertoires were released. Nearly every sample came with metadata listing a de-identified subject ID, COVID-19 status, age in years and sex. Where available, HLA class I and class II types were taken from metadata supplied by the sample provider and were not determined by assay-based typing. The samples were drawn from two sources: the first 160 participants of the ongoing ImmuneRACE study, and fewer than 1,500 subjects contributed by 6 global collaborators. Deeply sampled blood TCRbeta repertoires from subjects exposed to, actively infected with, or recovered from COVID-19 were included in the dataset.

About this clone itself: This clone's antigen is unknown. It has no much larger one-base neighbor in the sample; base qualities were not kept.

The paper's findings and limits, for the study overall: How much clinical and demographic metadata was included differed by source and by participant, and the metadata was provided uncurated.

Whole blood was collected in K2EDTA tubes by collaborating institutions according to the institutions' own protocols. For TCRbeta analysis, collaborators shipped samples as frozen whole blood, isolated PBMCs, or DNA extracted from either of those sample types. The immunoSEQ Assay, a bias-controlled multiplex PCR, was used to amplify TCRbeta CDR3 regions from genomic DNA. As for the original processing: Nucleated cell counts per sample were estimated from amplification of reference gene primers within the assay. Sequence reads were collapsed and filtered to measure the absolute abundance of every unique TCRbeta CDR3 rearrangement. For each sample, productive Simpson clonality was calculated by taking the square root of Simpson's diversity index across productive rearrangements. TCRdb's version of the immuneACCESS table is confined to in-frame rearrangements and falls short of the full clone set. An unresolved V gene accounts for under half of the shortfall where checked; the remainder is of unknown origin. The DNA gave D and trimming, while V, J and clone size come from that table. Here the sample has about 300,000 clones; roughly 90% occur a single time. Approximately 4.2% of the sample rests with the top ten.

The sample was peripheral blood. The receptor was isolated from a man in his forties or fifties with acute or convalescent COVID-19.

This receptor carries the CDR3 CASSSDRVLYNEQFF. The DNA sequence is TGCGCCAGCTCTTCCGACAGGGTCCTCTACAATGAGCAGTTCTTC. In this chain, TRBV5-1 is recombined with TRBJ2-1; 7 bases in between match TRBD1. V has 7 bases trimmed and J has 3 bases trimmed; junction bases matching no gene number 10. Based on the germline V gene, the CDR1 and CDR2 sequences are SGHRS and YFSETQ. The CDR3 runs 15 residues from the cysteine to the phenylalanine. Of all the DNA, just the CDR3 is kept, 45 bases in frame from base 1.